This TCR beta chain came from a study of early T cells in non-severe SARS-CoV-2 infection. The wider study: Bulk RNA from unsorted whole blood was sequenced; chains were unpaired. Notes on the study in general: The study's VDJdb matching favored anti-spike CD8 responses and missed private and CD4 specificities.

Each single cDNA molecule received a unique molecular identifier. One entry per CDR3 protein results from TCRdb running MiXCR on the 5' RACE reads. In the table there are 80,000 to 95,000 distinct CDR3 sequences, more than 13% of which are singletons. Of note for this clonotype: Its target is unknown.

The receptor was derived from an adult who was a healthcare worker with PCR-confirmed SARS-CoV-2 infection or an uninfected control (not recorded which). Material: whole blood.

CDR3: CSVEGGPGQTMNTEAFF. The CDR3 region has the DNA TGCAGCGTTGAAGGAGGGCCAGGACAGACCATGAACACTGAAGCTTTCTTT. V usage is TRBV29-1 and J usage is TRBJ1-1, with D maybe TRBD1 (6 bases). The CDR3 has 17 amino acids. V lost 1 base and J 0 bases, leaving 18 bases between the germline ends. Germline CDR1 and CDR2: SQVTM and ANQGSEA.